What follows are 5 T cell receptor beta chains derived from one specimen sequenced in a study of blood T cell repertoires in COVID-19 (dated by TCRdb to about 2020). Libraries were prepared through the immunoSEQ multiplex PCR assay. TCRdb obtained this table from immuneACCESS and retained in-frame rearrangements with V and J assigned. These tables miss some clones; where compared with another copy, unresolved V genes account for less than half of the shortfall, and the remainder is unexplained. The sample profile shows around 310,000 clones; approximately 89% of them were found once. The top ten constitute more than 5% of the sample. Sequencing input: PBMCs or T cells enriched from blood (not recorded which). The receptors originated from a man aged 25-45 years who had recovered from COVID-19.

The chain carries TRBV24-1 and TRBJ2-2; 9 nucleotides line up with TRBD2. The CDR3 covers 15 residues. V lost 7 bases, J lost 6 bases, and 8 bases stayed unmatched. CDR1 and CDR2 (germline): KGHDR, SFDVKD. As DNA, the CDR3 is TGTGCCACCAGCCCCCGCGGGGGGGTGTCCGGGGAGCTGTTTTTT. Translating it yields CATSPRGGVSGELFF.

About this clone itself: The same CDR3 also results from other DNA sequences found in this sample. The chain uses TRBV5-1 and TRBJ1-6, with 8 nucleotides matching TRBD1. V shed 0 bases, J shed 10 bases, and the junction held 3 bases outside the gene matches. Germline loops: CDR1 SGHRS, CDR2 YFSETQ. This CDR3 spans 14 amino acids. The CDR3 DNA reads as TGCGCCAGCAGCTTGGGGACAGGGCGATCACCCCTCCACTTT. Translated: CASSLGTGRSPLHF.

The chain has TRBV5-4 and TRBJ1-5, with D unclear. The ends were cut back, 0 bases at V and 7 bases at J, with 8 bases in the middle. Germline V gives CDR1 SGHNT, CDR2 YYREEE (reference sequence). The CDR3 contains 13 residues. The CDR3 DNA sequence: TGTGCCAGCAGCTTGGGAGGAGGGCAGCCCCAGCATTTT. Amino acids: CASSLGGGQPQHF.

This clone was seen only once. The rearrangement uses TRBV9 and TRBJ1-6; possible D gene TRBD1, 5 bases. V was cut by 1 base and J by 8 bases, with 10 bases left in between. The CDR3 is 14 amino acids. Per the germline V gene, CDR1 is SGDLS and CDR2 is YYNGEE. The chain's CDR3 is CASSVRGLDSPLHF. Written as DNA, the CDR3 is TGTGCCAGCAGCGTAAGGGGTTTAGATTCACCCCTCCACTTT.

This rearrangement joins TRBV7-6 to TRBJ2-2, with D perhaps matching TRBD2 (6 bases). V was cut by 3 bases and J by 5 bases, with 13 bases left in between. From germline, CDR1 is SGHVS and CDR2 FNYEAQ. The CDR3 has 15 residues. The CDR3 nucleotides are TGTGCCAGCAGCTTGGACCGGGACTCAACCGGGGAGCTGTTTTTT. Translated: CASSLDRDSTGELFF.